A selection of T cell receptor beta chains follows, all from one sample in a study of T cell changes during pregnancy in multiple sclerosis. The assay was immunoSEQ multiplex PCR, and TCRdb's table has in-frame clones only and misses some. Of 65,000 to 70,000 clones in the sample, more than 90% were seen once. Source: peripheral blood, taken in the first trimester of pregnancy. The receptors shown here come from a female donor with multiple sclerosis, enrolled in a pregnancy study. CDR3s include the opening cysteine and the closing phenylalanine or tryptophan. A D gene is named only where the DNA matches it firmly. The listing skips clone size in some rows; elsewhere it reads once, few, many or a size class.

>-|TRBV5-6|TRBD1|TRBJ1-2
TGTGCCAGCAGCTTGGAGGGACAGGGCAACTATGGCTACACCTTC
CASSLEGQGNYGYTF
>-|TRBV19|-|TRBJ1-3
TGTGCCAGTAGTATAGGCCAGGTTAACTCTGGAAACACCATATATTTT
CASSIGQVNSGNTIYF
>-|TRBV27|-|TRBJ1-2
TGTGCCAGCAGCTGGGGGGGGGAGGCCTATGGCTACACCTTC
CASSWGGEAYGYTF
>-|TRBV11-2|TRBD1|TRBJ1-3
TGTGCCAGCAGCCCCCGGACAGGGATTGGAAACACCATATATTTT
CASSPRTGIGNTIYF
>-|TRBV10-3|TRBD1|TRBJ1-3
TGTGCCATCAGTGAGCCCTACAGGGGCCCTCTGAGAAACACCATATATTTT
CAISEPYRGPLRNTIYF
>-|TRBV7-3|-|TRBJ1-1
TGTGCCACCTCCCGGGGGGCGAACACTGAAGCTTTCTTT
CATSRGANTEAFF
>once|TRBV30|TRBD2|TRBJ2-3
TGTGCCTGGAGTGTTACCGGGGACTACCTGCAGTATTTT
CAWSVTGDYLQYF
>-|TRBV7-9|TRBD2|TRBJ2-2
TGTGCCAGCAGCGACCGCGGGGGGAACACCGGGGAGCTGTTTTTT
CASSDRGGNTGELFF
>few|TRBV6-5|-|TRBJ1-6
TGTGCCAGCAGCCGTGACAGGAATTCACCCCTCCACTTT
CASSRDRNSPLHF
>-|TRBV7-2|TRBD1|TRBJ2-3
TGTGCCAGCAGCCCACAGGGGACAGATACGCAGTATTTT
CASSPQGTDTQYF
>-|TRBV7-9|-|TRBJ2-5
TGTGCCAGCAGCTTACTTATCTCTGGCGGAGACCAAGAGACCCAGTACTTC
CASSLLISGGDQETQYF
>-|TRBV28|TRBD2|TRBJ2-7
TGTGCCAGCAGACCCCGACTAGCGGGACTTTTCTACGAGCAGTACTTC
CASRPRLAGLFYEQYF
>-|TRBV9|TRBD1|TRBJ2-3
TGTGCCAGCAGCGTAGAGGGGACAGCTGCAGATACGCAGTATTTT
CASSVEGTAADTQYF
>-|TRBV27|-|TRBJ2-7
TGTGCCAGCAGTTTAGGGGACAACTCCTACGAGCAGTACTTC
CASSLGDNSYEQYF
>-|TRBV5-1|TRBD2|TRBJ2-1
TGCGCCAGCAGCCGCACTTCCGGGACTAGCGGGAGGGATGAGCAGTTCTTC
CASSRTSGTSGRDEQFF
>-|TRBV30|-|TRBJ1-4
TGTGCCTGGACCGCCCCCTCAGAGGGACTTACTGAAAAACTGTTTTTT
CAWTAPSEGLTEKLFF
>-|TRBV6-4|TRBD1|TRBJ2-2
TGTGCCAGCAGTGCCGGGACAGGGTCAGCCGGGGAGCTGTTTTTT
CASSAGTGSAGELFF
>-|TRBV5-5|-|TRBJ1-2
TGTGCCAGCAGCTTTAATTTACTCTATGGCTACACCTTC
CASSFNLLYGYTF
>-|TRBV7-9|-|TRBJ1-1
TGTGCCAGCAGCTTAGGGAGGAACAGGGATACTGAAGCTTTCTTT
CASSLGRNRDTEAFF
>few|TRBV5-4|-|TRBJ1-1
TGTGCCAGCAGCGTACCAGGGTCCATGAACACTGAAGCTTTCTTT
CASSVPGSMNTEAFF
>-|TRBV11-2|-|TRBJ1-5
TGTGCCAGCAGCTTAGAGCGGGATCAGCCCCAGCATTTT
CASSLERDQPQHF
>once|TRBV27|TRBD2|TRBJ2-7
TGTGCCAGCAGTTTTAGCGGGGGCCCCTACGAGCAGTACTTC
CASSFSGGPYEQYF
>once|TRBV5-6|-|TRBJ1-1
TGTGCCAGCAGCTCGATAGACAGGAACACTGAAGCTTTCTTT
CASSSIDRNTEAFF
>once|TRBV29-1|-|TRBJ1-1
TGCAGCGTTGAAACAGTGATGAACACTGAAGCTTTCTTT
CSVETVMNTEAFF
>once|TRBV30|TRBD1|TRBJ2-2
TGTGCCTGGAGTCCAGGGGGATACGGGGGGGAGCTGTTTTTT
CAWSPGGYGGELFF
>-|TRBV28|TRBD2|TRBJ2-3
TGTGCCAGCAGTTCACAGTTAGCGGGAGTCACAGATACGCAGTATTTT
CASSSQLAGVTDTQYF
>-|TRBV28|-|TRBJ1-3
TGTGCCAGCAGTTTACCCCTTGGGAGTGGCTCTGGAAACACCATATATTTT
CASSLPLGSGSGNTIYF
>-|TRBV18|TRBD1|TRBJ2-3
TGTGCCAGCTCACCACGGGACAGGGCAACAGATACGCAGTATTTT
CASSPRDRATDTQYF
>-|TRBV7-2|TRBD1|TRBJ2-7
TGTGCCAGCAGCTCTCAGGTTGACAGGGGGCGCGAGCAGTACTTC
CASSSQVDRGREQYF
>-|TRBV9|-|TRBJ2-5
TGTGCCAGCAGCGTCAGACCGGGAGCCCAAGAGACCCAGTACTTC
CASSVRPGAQETQYF
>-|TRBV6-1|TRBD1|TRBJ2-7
TGTGCCAGCAGTGAAGGCGGGACAGGGACCTACGAGCAGTACTTC
CASSEGGTGTYEQYF
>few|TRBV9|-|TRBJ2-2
TGTGCCAGCAGCGTAGCGCCCATTGAGGGGGTCACCGGGGAGCTGTTTTTT
CASSVAPIEGVTGELFF
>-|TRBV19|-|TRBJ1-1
TGTGCCAGTAGTAAATTTCAGAACACTGAAGCTTTCTTT
CASSKFQNTEAFF
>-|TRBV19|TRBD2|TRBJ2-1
TGTGCCAGTAGTATAGGGCGGGGGGAAAATGAGCAGTTCTTC
CASSIGRGENEQFF
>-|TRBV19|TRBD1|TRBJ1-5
TGTGCCAGTAGTATAGAGGGACCCCTACCCAGGGGGGCCCAGCATTTT
CASSIEGPLPRGAQHF